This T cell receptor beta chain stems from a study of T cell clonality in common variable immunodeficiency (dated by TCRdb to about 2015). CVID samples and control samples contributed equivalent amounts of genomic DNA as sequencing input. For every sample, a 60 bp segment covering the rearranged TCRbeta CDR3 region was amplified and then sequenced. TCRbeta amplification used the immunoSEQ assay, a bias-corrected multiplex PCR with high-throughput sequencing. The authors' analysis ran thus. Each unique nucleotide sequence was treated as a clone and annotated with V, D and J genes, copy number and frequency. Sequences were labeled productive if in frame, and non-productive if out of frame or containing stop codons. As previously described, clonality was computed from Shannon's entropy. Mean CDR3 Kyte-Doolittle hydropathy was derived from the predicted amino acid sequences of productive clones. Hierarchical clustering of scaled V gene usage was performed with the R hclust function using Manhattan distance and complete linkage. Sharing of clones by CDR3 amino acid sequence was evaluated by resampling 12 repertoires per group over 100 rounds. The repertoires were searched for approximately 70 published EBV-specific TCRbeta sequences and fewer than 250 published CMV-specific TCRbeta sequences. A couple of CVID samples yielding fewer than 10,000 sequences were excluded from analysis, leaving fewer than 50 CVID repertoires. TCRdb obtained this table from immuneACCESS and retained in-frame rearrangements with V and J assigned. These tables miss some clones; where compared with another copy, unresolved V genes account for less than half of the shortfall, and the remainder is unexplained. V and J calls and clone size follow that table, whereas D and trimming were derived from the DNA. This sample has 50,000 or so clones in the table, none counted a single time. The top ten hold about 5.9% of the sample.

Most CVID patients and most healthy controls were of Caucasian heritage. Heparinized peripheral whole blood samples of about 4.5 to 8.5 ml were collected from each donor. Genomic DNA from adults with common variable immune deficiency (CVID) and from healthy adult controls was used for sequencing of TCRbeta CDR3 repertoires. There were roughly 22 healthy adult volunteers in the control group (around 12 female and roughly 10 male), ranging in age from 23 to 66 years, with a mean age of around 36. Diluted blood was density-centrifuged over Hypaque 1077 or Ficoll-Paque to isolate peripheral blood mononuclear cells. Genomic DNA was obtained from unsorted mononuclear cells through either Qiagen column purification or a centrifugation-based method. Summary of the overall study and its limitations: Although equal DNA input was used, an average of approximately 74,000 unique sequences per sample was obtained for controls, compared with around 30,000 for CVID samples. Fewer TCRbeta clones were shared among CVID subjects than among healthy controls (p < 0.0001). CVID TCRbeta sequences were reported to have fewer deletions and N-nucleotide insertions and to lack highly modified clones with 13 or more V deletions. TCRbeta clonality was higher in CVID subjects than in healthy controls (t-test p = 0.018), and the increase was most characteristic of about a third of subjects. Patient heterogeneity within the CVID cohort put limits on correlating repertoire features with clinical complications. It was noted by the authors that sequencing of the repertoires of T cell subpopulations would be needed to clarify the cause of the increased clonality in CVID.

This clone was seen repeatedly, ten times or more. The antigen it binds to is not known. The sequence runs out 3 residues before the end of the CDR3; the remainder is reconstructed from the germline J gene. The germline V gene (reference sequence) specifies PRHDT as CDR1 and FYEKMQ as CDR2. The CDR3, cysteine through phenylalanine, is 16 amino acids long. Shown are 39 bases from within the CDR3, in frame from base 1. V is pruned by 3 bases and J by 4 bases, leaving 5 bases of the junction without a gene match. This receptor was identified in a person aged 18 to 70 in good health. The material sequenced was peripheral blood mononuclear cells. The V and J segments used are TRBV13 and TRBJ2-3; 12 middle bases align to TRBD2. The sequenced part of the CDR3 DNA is TGTGCCAGCAGCTTCCCCACTAGCGGGGGGTCAGATACG. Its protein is CASSFPTSGGSDT. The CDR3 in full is CASSFPTSGGSDTQYF.